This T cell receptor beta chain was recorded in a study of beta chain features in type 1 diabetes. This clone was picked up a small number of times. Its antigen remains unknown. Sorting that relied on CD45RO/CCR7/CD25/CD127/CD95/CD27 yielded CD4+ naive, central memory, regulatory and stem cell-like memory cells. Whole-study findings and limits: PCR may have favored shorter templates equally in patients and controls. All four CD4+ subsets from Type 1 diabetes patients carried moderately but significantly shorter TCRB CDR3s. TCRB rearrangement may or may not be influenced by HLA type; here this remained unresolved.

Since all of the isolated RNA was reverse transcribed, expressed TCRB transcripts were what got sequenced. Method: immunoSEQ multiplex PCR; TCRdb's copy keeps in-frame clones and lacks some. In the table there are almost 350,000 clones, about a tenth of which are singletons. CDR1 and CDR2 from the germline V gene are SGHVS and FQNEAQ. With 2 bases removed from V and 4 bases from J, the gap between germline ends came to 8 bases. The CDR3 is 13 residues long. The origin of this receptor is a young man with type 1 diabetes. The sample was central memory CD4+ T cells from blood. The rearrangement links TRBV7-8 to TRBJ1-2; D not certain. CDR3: CASSLSVFYGYTF. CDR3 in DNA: TGTGCCAGCAGCTTATCGGTTTTCTATGGCTACACCTTC.